This T cell receptor beta chain was captured in a study of OX40 agonist ivuxolimab in advanced cancers. Overall study context: Cancers in dose escalation were hepatocellular, melanoma, renal cell and head and neck. Points from the study as a whole: Clonal expansion by week 6 occurred in CD4+ and CD8+ blood T cells (at 0.1 to 3.0 mg/kg).

Per the germline V gene, CDR1 is SGHTA and CDR2 is FQGTGA. The CDR3 consists of 15 residues. Trimming removed 4 bases at V and 12 bases at J, with 21 bases between. In the case of this clone: Antigen specificity is unknown.

This table comes from immunoSEQ multiplex PCR, and its TCRdb copy is limited to in-frame clones, with some not included. Here the sample spans about 69,000 clones, 90% being singletons. The V and J genes are TRBV7-3 and TRBJ2-2; D is perhaps TRBD1 (7 bases). This TCR derives from an adult with an advanced solid tumor such as melanoma, head and neck, liver or kidney cancer. This material consisted of CD4+ or CD8+ T cells sorted from blood, taken in a trial of the OX40 agonist ivuxolimab. The CDR3 nucleotides read TGTGCCAGCAGCTACAGACAGGGTATCGGGGGTCAGCTGTTTTTT. Its translation is CASSYRQGIGGQLFF.